The 8 T cell receptor beta chains below all came from one sample that was sequenced in a study of shared clonotypes between healthy human individuals. Clones were read by immunoSEQ multiplex PCR, and TCRdb kept only the in-frame ones, dropping some. The sample contains under 550,000 clones, about 96% of which appear only once. Sequencing input: naive CD4+ T cells sorted from blood. Regarding subset: CD45RA+ positively selected. The receptors were sampled from a woman between 25 and 40 years old in good health.

V gene TRBV18 combines with J gene TRBJ2-3; D is uncertain. The V gene's germline CDR1 is KGHSH and CDR2 LQKENI. This CDR3 is 11 amino acids long. In nucleotides, the CDR3 is TGTGCAGGCGAAAACACAGATACGCAGTATTTT. This translates into CAGENTDTQYF.

This chain connects TRBV5-1 to TRBJ1-2; D possibly corresponds to TRBD1 (5 bases). This CDR3 has 14 amino acids. Germline V lookup: CDR1 SGHRS, CDR2 YFSETQ. The V end lost 4 bases, the J end lost 4 bases, and 14 bases lay between the germline ends. DNA of the CDR3: TGCGCCAGCAGCCCGGACACGTCCACCTATGGCTACACCTTC. As protein: CASSPDTSTYGYTF.

The chain recombines TRBV28 with TRBJ1-1; TRBD1 is a possible D gene (5 bases). This CDR3 is built from 16 residues. CDR1 and CDR2 from the germline V gene are MDHEN and SYDVKM. The V gene lost 7 bases and the J gene lost 2 bases, with 20 bases spanning the gap. The CDR3: CASIPIHQGLNTEAFF. CDR3 DNA sequence: TGTGCCAGCATCCCGATCCATCAGGGACTCAACACTGAAGCTTTCTTT.

This chain joins TRBV4-1 and TRBJ2-1, with D possibly being TRBD1 (6 bases). Looked up from germline, CDR1 is MGHRA and CDR2 is YSYEKL. The V end lost 4 bases, the J end lost 2 bases, and 9 bases lay between the germline ends. The CDR3 runs 14 residues. The CDR3: CASSPWGPYNEQFF. Here the CDR3 DNA reads TGCGCCAGCAGCCCCTGGGGGCCCTACAATGAGCAGTTCTTC.

The J gene is TRBJ2-7, the V gene TRBV6-4; 8 bases map to TRBD2. Germline loops: CDR1 MRHNA, CDR2 SNTAGT. The CDR3 length is 16 residues. Trimming cost V 2 bases and J 7 bases; bases outside gene matches: 13. This chain's CDR3 is CASSDGSSGTSWEQYF. DNA of the CDR3: TGTGCCAGCAGTGACGGGAGTAGCGGGACATCGTGGGAGCAGTACTTC.

The chain is built from TRBV18 and TRBJ1-1, with a tentative D call TRBD1 (5 bases). V lost 3 bases and J lost 0, with 23 bases in between. The CDR3 runs 19 residues. Per germline, CDR1 KGHSH and CDR2 LQKENI. DNA of the CDR3: TGTGCCAGCTCACCGCCGGACACCGCACTTCTTCTGATGAACACTGAAGCTTTCTTT. Encoded protein: CASSPPDTALLLMNTEAFF.

The chain recombines TRBV5-8 with TRBJ1-4, with unresolved D. Trimming removed 2 bases from V and 5 bases from J, with 16 bases in between. The CDR3 spans 16 residues. Germline-derived CDR1 and CDR2 are SGHTS and YDEGEE. CDR3 protein: CASSFKSQTKNEKLFF. The CDR3 DNA reads as TGTGCCAGCAGCTTTAAGAGCCAGACCAAAAATGAAAAACTGTTTTTT.

The chain combines TRBV6-6 with TRBJ2-2; TRBD1 aligns across 7 bases. Germline V gives CDR1 MNHNY, CDR2 SVGAGI (reference sequence). This CDR3 is 15 amino acids long. Trimming took 6 bases from V and 2 from J; bases not matched to a gene: 6. For the CDR3, the DNA is TGTGCCAGCAGCAGGGGGACAGTTAACACCGGGGAGCTGTTTTTT. Amino acids: CASSRGTVNTGELFF.